The next 32 T cell receptor beta chains were all read from a single sample in a study of T-cell memory formation after mild COVID-19. TCRdb independently ran MiXCR on the 5' RACE reads; one entry per CDR3 protein. The sample holds 100,000 to 120,000 distinct CDR3 sequences, 15% to 20% seen once. Sequencing was carried out using PBMCs or a T cell subset sorted from them (not recorded which). Source of these receptors: a man aged 18 to 30 who had mild COVID-19 (a few samples of this study predate the infection). Cell type and time point are not known.

The V and J genes are TRBV4-2 and TRBJ1-4, with D tentatively TRBD1 (5 bases). V was clipped by 0 bases and J by 7 bases, with 18 bases between them. This CDR3 spans 17 amino acids. The V gene's germline CDR1 is LGHNA and CDR2 YNFKEQ. The CDR3 region is CASSQEVGGMGSEKLFF. CDR3 nucleotide sequence: TGTGCCAGCAGCCAAGAAGTCGGGGGAATGGGTTCTGAAAAACTGTTTTTT.

The genes are TRBV7-2 and TRBJ2-7; D uncertain. Trimming stripped 2 bases from V and 6 bases from J, with 5 bases between. Germline loops: CDR1 SGHTA, CDR2 FQGNSA. The CDR3 runs 11 residues. Here the CDR3 DNA reads TGTGCCAGCAGCTTATGGGGCGAGCAGTACTTC. Translated: CASSLWGEQYF.

The chain couples TRBV7-2 to TRBJ2-1, with D perhaps being TRBD1 or TRBD2 (6 bases each). The V end was cut by 5 bases, the J end by 7 bases, with 18 bases between. The CDR3 sequence is 15 residues long. The germline V gene has CDR1 SGHTA and CDR2 FQGNSA. As DNA, the CDR3 is TGTGCCAGCAGCGAGGGGTGGGGGGCCATGAATGAGCAGTTCTTC. Translation: CASSEGWGAMNEQFF.

This clonotype was observed a handful of times. The chain recombines TRBV7-2 with TRBJ2-7; D call uncertain. This CDR3 spans 13 amino acids. CDR1 is SGHTA, CDR2 FQGNSA, per germline. Trimming removed 0 bases from V and 5 bases from J, with 8 bases in between. The CDR3 sequence: CASSLAGADEQYV. The DNA for the CDR3 is TGTGCCAGCAGCTTAGCGGGCGCGGACGAGCAGTACGTC.

The genes are TRBV7-2 and TRBJ2-1; 8 nucleotides match TRBD2. The CDR3 has 13 amino acids. Germline CDR1 reads SGHTA; CDR2 reads FQGNSA. V trimming: 9 bases; J trimming: 7 bases; junction bases outside the gene matches: 8. As DNA, the CDR3 is TGTGCCAGTAACCGGGGGGGCGAAAATGAGCAGTTCTTC. Protein: CASNRGGENEQFF.

V usage is TRBV7-3 and J usage is TRBJ2-1; a possible D gene is TRBD2 (7 bases). Germline values: CDR1 SGHTA, CDR2 FQGTGA. CDR3 length equals 17 residues. The ends were cut back, 3 bases at V and 7 bases at J, with 22 bases in the middle. CDR3 region: CASSFLVGGGRSNEQFF. The CDR3, as DNA: TGTGCCAGCAGCTTTCTGGTGGGCGGGGGCCGGTCGAATGAGCAGTTCTTC. The variable domain in full, with the rest retrieved from reference TRBV7-3 and TRBJ2-1, is GAGVSQTPSNKVTEKGKYVELRCDPISGHTALYWYRQSLGQGPEFLIYFQGTGAADDSGLPNDRFFAVRPEGSVSTLKIQRTERGDSAVYLCASSFLVGGGRSNEQFFGPGTRLTVL.

The chain combines TRBV9 with TRBJ1-6, with D uncertain. The CDR3 length is 15 residues. Germline V lookup: CDR1 SGDLS, CDR2 YYNGEE. Trimming pared 2 bases from V and 2 bases from J, leaving 8 bases between. This CDR3 reads CASSVRGTYNSPLHF. CDR3 DNA sequence: TGTGCCAGCAGCGTTAGAGGAACCTATAATTCACCCCTCCACTTT. Full variable domain (missing parts from reference TRBV9 and TRBJ1-6): DSGVTQTPKHLITATGQRVTLRCSPRSGDLSVYWYQQSLDQGLQFLIQYYNGEERAKGNILERFSAQQFPDLHSELNLSSLELGDSALYFCASSVRGTYNSPLHFGNGTRLTVT.

This clonotype has at least ten counts. The rearrangement joins TRBV5-4 to TRBJ2-1; TRBD2 matches 9 bases. The CDR3 extends over 16 amino acids. V trimming: 0 bases; J trimming: 5 bases; junction bases outside the gene matches: 6. Germline lookup yields CDR1 SGHNT and CDR2 YYREEE (reference sequence). CDR3 DNA: TGTGCCAGCAGCTTGGGGGTAGCGGGGGAGAACAATGAGCAGTTCTTC. It is translated as CASSLGVAGENNEQFF. Looking up the rest from reference TRBV5-4 and TRBJ2-1 gives the full variable domain: ETGVTQSPTHLIKTRGQQVTLRCSSQSGHNTVSWYQQALGQGPQFIFQYYREEENGRGNFPPRFSGLQFPNYSSELNVNALELDDSALYLCASSLGVAGENNEQFFGPGTRLTVL.

Turning to this clonotype: It is unclear where the CDR3 begins or ends on the DNA, so no DNA is shown, and the CDR3 is as TCRdb lists it. The CDR3 reads CASSLWEQAHYGYTF. The rearrangement joins TRBV18 to TRBJ1-2; the table gives TRBD1 as D, unverified against the DNA. The CDR3 is 15 residues long, counting both termini. Germline values: CDR1 KGHSH, CDR2 LQKENI.

This clonotype has only a few counts. The gene calls are TRBV7-9 and TRBJ1-1; D is unresolved. Per germline, CDR1 SEHNR and CDR2 FQNEAQ (reference sequence). V gave up 1 base and J gave up 3 bases, with 6 bases separating them. The CDR3 has 13 amino acids. This CDR3 reads CASSLEADTEAFF. The DNA for the CDR3 is TGTGCCAGCAGCTTAGAGGCGGACACTGAAGCTTTCTTT.

The CDR3 DNA sequence: TGCAGTGCTAGCGACGTAGCGGGGACAGATACGCAGTATTTT. This sequence encodes CSASDVAGTDTQYF. The chain combines TRBV20-1 with TRBJ2-3; TRBD2 matches 8 bases. This CDR3 is built from 14 residues. With 3 bases clipped from V and 3 bases from J, the junction kept 5 bases outside the gene matches. Looked up from germline, CDR1 is DFQATT and CDR2 is SNEGSKA (reference sequence).

In its sample, this clonotype was seen a few times. The chain links TRBV6-2 or TRBV6-3 to TRBJ1-2; 7 nucleotides agree with TRBD1. J was trimmed by 2 bases and V by 0 bases; bases with no gene match: 3. The CDR3 length is 15 residues. From germline, CDR1 is MNHEY and CDR2 SVGEGT. CDR3 sequence: CASSYSIRGNYGYTF. CDR3 nucleotide sequence: TGTGCCAGCAGTTACTCGATCAGGGGGAACTATGGCTACACCTTC.

The chain joins TRBV12-3 or TRBV12-4 to TRBJ2-1; 10 bases are a match to TRBD1. The V and J ends lost 5 bases and 6 bases, in that order; junction bases with no gene match: 7. The CDR3 runs to 15 residues. CDR3 nucleotides: TGTGCCAGCAGTCCGGGACAGGGGATCTTCAATGAGCAGTTCTTC. It is translated as CASSPGQGIFNEQFF.

The V call is TRBV5-1, the J call TRBJ2-1; tentatively, D is TRBD1 (5 bases). This CDR3 region has 14 residues. With 3 bases removed from V and 8 bases from J, the gap between germline ends came to 15 bases. CDR1 is SGHRS, CDR2 YFSETQ, per germline. The CDR3 sequence: CASSSRRGSDEQFF. The CDR3 DNA sequence: TGCGCCAGCAGCTCCCGAAGGGGATCTGATGAGCAGTTCTTC.

This clonotype has ten or more counts. The chain carries TRBV4-3 and TRBJ2-7; maybe TRBD2 (6 bases). Trimming removed 0 bases at V and 6 bases at J, with 9 bases between. The CDR3 is 13 amino acids. Germline lookup yields CDR1 LGHNA and CDR2 YSLEER. The CDR3, as DNA: TGCGCCAGCAGCCAAGATAAGGGAGGCGAGCAGTACTTC. As protein: CASSQDKGGEQYF.

V usage is TRBV2 and J usage is TRBJ2-3; no firm D call. The CDR3 consists of 15 residues. CDR1 and CDR2 from the germline V gene are SNHLY and FYNNEI. V dropped 5 bases and J dropped 0 bases, with 12 bases sitting between them. CDR3 DNA sequence: TGTGCCAGCAGTAAGACATCATCTAGCACAGATACGCAGTATTTT. Encoded protein: CASSKTSSSTDTQYF.

The CDR3 is CASSPTGIYEQYF. The DNA of the CDR3 is TGTGCCAGCAGCCCGACAGGCATCTACGAGCAGTACTTC. The rearrangement uses TRBV12-3 or TRBV12-4 and TRBJ2-7, with a weak D call TRBD1 (6 bases). V was clipped by 6 bases and J by 3 bases, with 12 bases between them. The CDR3 is 13 residues long.

This clonotype was detected many times. The gene calls are TRBV6-2 or TRBV6-3 and TRBJ2-7, with D possibly being TRBD1 or TRBD2 (5 bases each). Trimming shortened V by 6 bases and J by 4 bases, and 22 bases separated the two germline ends. The CDR3 is 16 amino acids. CDR1 is MNHEY and CDR2 is SVGEGT in the germline V gene. The CDR3 sequence is CASSRRGPRITYEQYF. CDR3 nucleotides: TGTGCCAGCAGCCGAAGGGGACCGCGAATTACTTACGAGCAGTACTTC.

This clonotype has a count of ten or more. The chain recombines TRBV5-5 with TRBJ2-7, with 7 bases that match TRBD1. The V and J ends lost 4 bases and 12 bases, in that order; junction bases with no gene match: 10. Germline CDR1 reads SGHKS; CDR2 reads YYEKEE (reference sequence). The CDR3 length is 12 residues. The CDR3 DNA reads as TGTGCCAGCAGCGAATTGGACAGGCCGTCGTACTTC. This gives the protein CASSELDRPSYF.

This rearrangement joins TRBV5-1 to TRBJ2-7, with TRBD1 identical over 8 bases. The germline V gene encodes CDR1 SGHRS and CDR2 YFSETQ. The CDR3 runs to 15 residues. The J segment lost 4 bases and the V segment lost 0 bases, leaving 6 bases of the junction unmatched. Here the CDR3 reads CASSLGDRSLYEQYF. CDR3 DNA: TGCGCCAGCAGCTTGGGGGACAGGAGCCTTTACGAGCAGTACTTC.

This clonotype was counted a few times. This chain uses TRBV12-3 or TRBV12-4 with TRBJ2-2, with 7 positions matching TRBD1. Unmatched junction bases numbered 14, after V lost 6 bases and J lost 7 bases. The CDR3 contains 16 residues. As DNA, the CDR3 is TGTGCCAGCAGCCCCCGAGAGGGGGCCTTCGGCGGGGAGCTGTTTTTT. Its translation: CASSPREGAFGGELFF.

V usage is TRBV4-3 and J usage is TRBJ2-1; unclear D gene. Germline V gene data show CDR1 as LGHNA and CDR2 as YSLEER. The CDR3 extends over 15 amino acids. Trimming took 0 bases from V and 4 from J, leaving 10 bases between them. CDR3: CASSQEFSQYNEQFF. CDR3 in DNA: TGCGCCAGCAGCCAAGAGTTCAGTCAATACAATGAGCAGTTCTTC.

This clonotype was found many times. The J gene is TRBJ2-2, the V gene TRBV5-5; D may be TRBD1 or TRBD2 (5 bases each). The V gene lost 5 bases and the J gene lost 3 bases, with 11 bases spanning the gap. CDR1 and CDR2 (germline): SGHKS, YYEKEE (reference sequence). The CDR3 spans 14 residues. CDR3 loop: CASRSGDHTGELFF. The DNA of the CDR3 is TGTGCCAGCAGATCCGGGGACCACACCGGGGAGCTGTTTTTT.

This clonotype has ten or more counts. The chain links TRBV24-1 to TRBJ2-2, with a tentative D call TRBD1 (5 bases). The germline V gene encodes CDR1 KGHDR and CDR2 SFDVKD. This CDR3 region has 14 residues. V lost 4 bases to trimming and J lost 4 bases, with 9 bases between them. CDR3 in DNA: TGTGCCACCAGTGAAGGGGCCGGCACCGGGGAGCTGTTTTTT. It encodes CATSEGAGTGELFF.

This clonotype was counted between two and nine times. The rearrangement links TRBV11-2 to TRBJ2-1, with TRBD2 matching over 15 bases. Trimming removed 1 base from V and 1 base from J; junction bases left unmatched: 8. The V gene's germline CDR1 is SGHAT and CDR2 FQNNGV. The CDR3 spans 20 residues. CDR3 DNA sequence: TGTGCCAGCAGCTTAGCTTGGACTAGCGGGGGGGCGAGGTCCTACAATGAGCAGTTCTTC. Its protein product is CASSLAWTSGGARSYNEQFF.

J is TRBJ2-7 and V is TRBV4-2, with a weak D call TRBD1 (6 bases). Germline CDR1 and CDR2: LGHNA and YNFKEQ. This CDR3 region has 16 residues. The V and J ends lost 0 bases and 1 base respectively, with 13 bases between them. CDR3 sequence (DNA): TGTGCCAGCAGCCAAGATGGGACATTTACTTCCTACGAGCAGTACTTC. Translated: CASSQDGTFTSYEQYF.

This clonotype occurred a few times. The rearrangement joins TRBV7-6 to TRBJ2-6, with D uncertain. Germline values: CDR1 SGHVS, CDR2 FNYEAQ. The CDR3 covers 18 residues. V was cut by 1 base and J by 0 bases, with 13 bases left in between. For the CDR3, the DNA is TGTGCCAGCAGCTTAGGTGGATTTGGGAACTCTGGGGCCAACGTCCTGACTTTC. Amino acids: CASSLGGFGNSGANVLTF.

The chain has TRBV3-1 and TRBJ2-5; D not certain. CDR3 length: 11 amino acids. Germline assignment: CDR1 LGHDT and CDR2 YNNKEL (reference sequence). V was clipped by 5 bases and J by 7 bases, with 8 bases between them. CDR3 sequence reads: CASSYMGTQYF. The CDR3 DNA sequence: TGTGCCAGCAGCTATATGGGGACCCAGTACTTC.

This clonotype occurred a few times. The chain joins TRBV9 to TRBJ2-3, with no clear D. Germline values: CDR1 SGDLS, CDR2 YYNGEE. The CDR3 loop spans 14 amino acids. V lost 0 bases to trimming and J lost 1 base, with 6 bases between them. The CDR3 spells CASSVGPGTDTQYF. The CDR3 DNA follows: TGTGCCAGCAGCGTAGGTCCCGGCACAGATACGCAGTATTTT.

This clonotype was observed a handful of times. V gene TRBV4-3 combines with J gene TRBJ2-2, with a weak D call TRBD1 (6 bases). CDR1 and CDR2 (germline): LGHNA, YSLEER. The CDR3 consists of 17 residues. Trimming took off 3 bases at V and 4 bases at J, with 18 bases between the two ends. Here the CDR3 reads CASSHHPQARGTGELFF. The CDR3 DNA sequence: TGCGCCAGCAGCCACCATCCCCAGGCCAGGGGCACCGGGGAGCTGTTTTTT.

This sequence joins TRBV12-5 and TRBJ1-5; D not resolved. V dropped 0 bases and J dropped 1 base, with 13 bases sitting between them. This CDR3 has 17 residues. Germline loops: CDR1 LGHNT, CDR2 FRNRAP. CDR3 coding DNA: TGTGCTAGTGGTTTGGTACTATCCCCGGGCAGCAATCAGCCCCAGCATTTT. Its translation: CASGLVLSPGSNQPQHF.

This clonotype was seen a few times. The chain joins TRBV4-1 to TRBJ1-4; 8 positions agree with TRBD1. CDR3 size: 14 residues. The J segment lost 4 bases and the V segment lost 6 bases, leaving 4 bases of the junction unmatched. Germline V gives CDR1 MGHRA, CDR2 YSYEKL. Here the CDR3 reads CASRLGQVNEKLFF. CDR3 nucleotide sequence: TGCGCCAGCAGACTGGGACAGGTTAATGAAAAACTGTTTTTT.